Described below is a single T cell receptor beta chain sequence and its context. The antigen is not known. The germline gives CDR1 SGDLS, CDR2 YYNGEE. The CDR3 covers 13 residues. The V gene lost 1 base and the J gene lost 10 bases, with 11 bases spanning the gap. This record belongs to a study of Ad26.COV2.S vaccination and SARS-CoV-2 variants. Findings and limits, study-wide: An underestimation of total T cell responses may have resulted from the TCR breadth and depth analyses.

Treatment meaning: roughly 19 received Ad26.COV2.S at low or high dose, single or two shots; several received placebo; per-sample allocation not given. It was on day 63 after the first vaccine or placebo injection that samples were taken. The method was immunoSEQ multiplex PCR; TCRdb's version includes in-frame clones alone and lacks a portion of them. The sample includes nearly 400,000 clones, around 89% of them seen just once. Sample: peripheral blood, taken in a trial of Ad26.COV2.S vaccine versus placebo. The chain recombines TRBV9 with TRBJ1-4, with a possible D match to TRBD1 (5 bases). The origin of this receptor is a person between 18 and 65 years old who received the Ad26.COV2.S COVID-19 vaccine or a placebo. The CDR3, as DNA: TGTGCCAGCAGCGTAAGGGGAGATGGAAAACTGTTTTTT. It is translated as CASSVRGDGKLFF.